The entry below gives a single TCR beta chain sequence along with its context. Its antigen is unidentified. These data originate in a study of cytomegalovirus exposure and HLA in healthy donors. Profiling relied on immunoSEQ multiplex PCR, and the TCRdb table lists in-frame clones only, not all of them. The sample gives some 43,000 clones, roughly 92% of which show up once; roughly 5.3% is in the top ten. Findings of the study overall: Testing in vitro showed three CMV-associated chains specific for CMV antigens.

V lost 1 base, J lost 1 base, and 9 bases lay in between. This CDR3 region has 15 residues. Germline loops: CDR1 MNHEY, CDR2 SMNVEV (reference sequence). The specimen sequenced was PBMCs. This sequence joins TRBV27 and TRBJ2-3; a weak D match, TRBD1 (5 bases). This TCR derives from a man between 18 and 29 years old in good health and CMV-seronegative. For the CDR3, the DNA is TGTGCCAGCAGTTTATATGCCAGGGGCACAGATACGCAGTATTTT. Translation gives CASSLYARGTDTQYF.